A selection of T cell receptor beta chains follows, all from one sample in a study of blood T cell repertoires in COVID-19. Sequenced by immunoSEQ multiplex PCR; TCRdb stores in-frame clones only, minus some. This table holds about 170,000 clones, approximately 91% found once. Sample: peripheral blood. The receptor set was obtained from a man between 45 and 60 years old with acute or convalescent COVID-19. Both conserved end residues are part of each CDR3. The order of the fields is J gene, clone size, D gene, V gene, CDR3 protein, CDR3 DNA. A D gene is named only where the DNA matches it firmly. Size values are once, few and many counts, or a class for expanded clones, and some rows have none.

j_gene: TRBJ2-7
abundance: -
d_gene: -
v_gene: TRBV3-1/TRBV3-2
CDR3aa: CASSQDRRGSIYEQYF
CDR3nt: TGTGCCAGCAGCCAAGATAGAAGAGGGAGCATCTACGAGCAGTACTTC

j_gene: TRBJ1-4
abundance: -
d_gene: TRBD1
v_gene: TRBV2
CDR3aa: CATRTGAEKLFF
CDR3nt: TGTGCCACCCGGACAGGGGCTGAAAAACTGTTTTTT

j_gene: TRBJ1-6
abundance: -
d_gene: -
v_gene: TRBV15
CDR3aa: CATSRDLGVTSPLHF
CDR3nt: TGTGCCACCAGCAGAGATTTAGGAGTAACTTCACCCCTCCACTTT

j_gene: TRBJ2-7
abundance: -
d_gene: -
v_gene: TRBV7-9
CDR3aa: CASTPGVAGKAYEQYF
CDR3nt: TGTGCCAGCACCCCTGGGGTCGCGGGAAAAGCCTACGAGCAGTACTTC

j_gene: TRBJ2-3
abundance: once
d_gene: -
v_gene: TRBV15
CDR3aa: CATSTLRGSGDTQYF
CDR3nt: TGTGCCACCAGCACCCTAAGAGGGTCCGGAGATACGCAGTATTTT

j_gene: TRBJ1-4
abundance: -
d_gene: TRBD1
v_gene: TRBV5-1
CDR3aa: CASSPSGTVNEKLFF
CDR3nt: TGCGCCAGCAGCCCATCCGGGACAGTTAATGAAAAACTGTTTTTT

j_gene: TRBJ1-1
abundance: -
d_gene: -
v_gene: TRBV2
CDR3aa: CASYRDMNTEAFF
CDR3nt: TGTGCCAGCTACAGGGATATGAACACTGAAGCTTTCTTT

j_gene: TRBJ2-2
abundance: -
d_gene: TRBD2
v_gene: TRBV27
CDR3aa: CASSFFGGDTGELFF
CDR3nt: TGTGCCAGCAGTTTCTTTGGGGGGGACACCGGGGAGCTGTTTTTT

j_gene: TRBJ1-2
abundance: -
d_gene: TRBD1
v_gene: TRBV27
CDR3aa: CASSAAGTGYYGYTF
CDR3nt: TGTGCCAGCAGTGCAGCCGGGACAGGGTACTATGGCTACACCTTC

j_gene: TRBJ1-2
abundance: -
d_gene: TRBD1
v_gene: TRBV6-5
CDR3aa: CASSYSYRGHGYTF
CDR3nt: TGTGCCAGCAGTTACTCGTACAGGGGGCACGGCTACACCTTC

j_gene: TRBJ2-2
abundance: -
d_gene: TRBD2
v_gene: TRBV19
CDR3aa: CASSPGLALNTGELFF
CDR3nt: TGTGCCAGTAGTCCGGGACTAGCACTGAACACCGGGGAGCTGTTTTTT

j_gene: TRBJ1-1
abundance: -
d_gene: -
v_gene: TRBV19
CDR3aa: CASSIADRANTEAFF
CDR3nt: TGTGCCAGTAGTATAGCCGACAGAGCAAACACTGAAGCTTTCTTT

j_gene: TRBJ2-7
abundance: -
d_gene: -
v_gene: TRBV28
CDR3aa: CASSRVGTLSSYEQYF
CDR3nt: TGTGCCAGCAGTCGTGTCGGGACACTGAGCTCCTACGAGCAGTACTTC

j_gene: TRBJ2-2
abundance: once
d_gene: -
v_gene: TRBV10-3
CDR3aa: CAISEGAAINTGELFF
CDR3nt: TGTGCCATCAGTGAGGGGGCAGCGATTAACACCGGGGAGCTGTTTTTT

j_gene: TRBJ2-3
abundance: -
d_gene: TRBD2
v_gene: TRBV5-1
CDR3aa: CASSLAALASTDTQYF
CDR3nt: TGCGCCAGCAGCTTGGCGGCACTAGCGTCGACAGATACGCAGTATTTT

j_gene: TRBJ1-2
abundance: -
d_gene: -
v_gene: TRBV19
CDR3aa: CASSITRSGAGDYGYTF
CDR3nt: TGTGCCAGTAGTATAACTCGGTCTGGGGCAGGGGACTATGGCTACACCTTC

j_gene: TRBJ2-2
abundance: -
d_gene: -
v_gene: TRBV18
CDR3aa: CASSRGAGSAGELFF
CDR3nt: TGTGCCAGCTCACGTGGGGCGGGATCGGCCGGGGAGCTGTTTTTT

j_gene: TRBJ1-6
abundance: few
d_gene: -
v_gene: TRBV7-8
CDR3aa: CASSLDGESSYNSPLHF
CDR3nt: TGTGCCAGCAGCTTAGATGGGGAGAGCTCCTATAATTCACCCCTCCACTTT

j_gene: TRBJ2-7
abundance: -
d_gene: -
v_gene: TRBV10-3
CDR3aa: CAISPGTIFSGQYF
CDR3nt: TGTGCCATCAGTCCCGGGACAATCTTCTCCGGGCAGTACTTC

j_gene: TRBJ2-7
abundance: -
d_gene: TRBD2
v_gene: TRBV3-1/TRBV3-2
CDR3aa: CASSQAVAGGSYEQYF
CDR3nt: TGTGCCAGCAGCCAAGCCGTAGCGGGGGGCTCCTACGAGCAGTACTTC

j_gene: TRBJ2-5
abundance: -
d_gene: -
v_gene: TRBV25-1
CDR3aa: CASVANYRDQETQYF
CDR3nt: TGTGCCAGCGTCGCGAACTACAGGGACCAAGAGACCCAGTACTTC

j_gene: TRBJ2-1
abundance: -
d_gene: TRBD2
v_gene: TRBV6-5
CDR3aa: CASSYLGLAGYNEQFF
CDR3nt: TGTGCCAGCAGTTACCTCGGACTAGCGGGGTACAATGAGCAGTTCTTC

j_gene: TRBJ2-7
abundance: -
d_gene: TRBD2
v_gene: TRBV28
CDR3aa: CASSLWAGGDSYEQYF
CDR3nt: TGTGCCAGCAGTTTATGGGCGGGGGGCGACTCCTACGAGCAGTACTTC

j_gene: TRBJ1-4
abundance: -
d_gene: -
v_gene: TRBV5-5
CDR3aa: CASSLEKGANEKLFF
CDR3nt: TGTGCCAGCAGCTTGGAGAAGGGAGCTAATGAAAAACTGTTTTTT

j_gene: TRBJ1-6
abundance: -
d_gene: TRBD1
v_gene: TRBV14
CDR3aa: CASSQARQGSSPLHF
CDR3nt: TGTGCCAGCAGCCAAGCGAGACAGGGTAGTTCACCCCTCCACTTT

j_gene: TRBJ1-2
abundance: -
d_gene: -
v_gene: TRBV6-2/TRBV6-3
CDR3aa: CASSPGMGYGYTF
CDR3nt: TGTGCCAGCAGTCCGGGGATGGGTTATGGCTACACCTTC

j_gene: TRBJ1-1
abundance: once
d_gene: TRBD1
v_gene: TRBV2
CDR3aa: CASSALDRGLNTEAFF
CDR3nt: TGTGCCAGCAGCGCCTTGGACAGGGGCCTGAACACTGAAGCTTTCTTT

j_gene: TRBJ2-5
abundance: -
d_gene: -
v_gene: TRBV7-2
CDR3aa: CASSLGGSQETQYF
CDR3nt: TGTGCCAGCAGCTTAGGGGGCAGTCAAGAGACCCAGTACTTC

j_gene: TRBJ1-1
abundance: -
d_gene: TRBD1
v_gene: TRBV29-1
CDR3aa: CSVGPPIVRGLNMNTEAFF
CDR3nt: TGCAGCGTTGGACCCCCGATCGTGAGGGGGCTTAACATGAACACTGAAGCTTTCTTT

j_gene: TRBJ2-1
abundance: -
d_gene: TRBD1
v_gene: TRBV19
CDR3aa: CASTGTGGWNEQFF
CDR3nt: TGTGCCAGTACGGGGACAGGGGGTTGGAATGAGCAGTTCTTC

j_gene: TRBJ1-3
abundance: -
d_gene: -
v_gene: TRBV15
CDR3aa: CATSRYPTARVSDTIYF
CDR3nt: TGTGCCACCAGCAGGTACCCGACAGCCCGGGTTTCGGACACCATATATTTT

j_gene: TRBJ2-1
abundance: -
d_gene: -
v_gene: TRBV2
CDR3aa: CASRDSNNEQFF
CDR3nt: TGTGCCAGCAGGGACTCCAACAATGAGCAGTTCTTC

j_gene: TRBJ1-2
abundance: -
d_gene: -
v_gene: TRBV6-4
CDR3aa: CASNPSAGSSYGYTF
CDR3nt: TGTGCCAGCAACCCTTCGGCAGGGTCGAGCTATGGCTACACCTTC

j_gene: TRBJ1-6
abundance: -
d_gene: -
v_gene: TRBV28
CDR3aa: CASRLQGDSPLHF
CDR3nt: TGTGCCAGCAGGCTACAGGGAGATTCACCCCTCCACTTT

j_gene: TRBJ2-7
abundance: -
d_gene: -
v_gene: TRBV6-5
CDR3aa: CASSTPWGQEYEQYF
CDR3nt: TGTGCCAGCAGTACACCCTGGGGGCAGGAATACGAGCAGTACTTC

j_gene: TRBJ1-5
abundance: -
d_gene: TRBD1
v_gene: TRBV6-2/TRBV6-3
CDR3aa: CASSYSGQGSNQPQHF
CDR3nt: TGTGCCAGCAGTTACTCGGGACAGGGGAGCAATCAGCCCCAGCATTTT

j_gene: TRBJ2-1
abundance: once
d_gene: TRBD2
v_gene: TRBV7-9
CDR3aa: CASSFKAGGALEQFF
CDR3nt: TGTGCCAGCAGCTTTAAAGCGGGAGGAGCTCTTGAGCAGTTCTTC

j_gene: TRBJ1-5
abundance: -
d_gene: TRBD1
v_gene: TRBV30
CDR3aa: CAWSVRDRDNQPQHF
CDR3nt: TGTGCCTGGAGTGTACGAGACAGGGACAATCAGCCCCAGCATTTT

j_gene: TRBJ1-2
abundance: -
d_gene: TRBD1
v_gene: TRBV7-9
CDR3aa: CASSQGTGYGYTF
CDR3nt: TGTGCCAGCAGCCAAGGGACAGGCTATGGCTACACCTTC

j_gene: TRBJ2-7
abundance: -
d_gene: TRBD1
v_gene: TRBV4-2
CDR3aa: CASSQSSGQPYEQYF
CDR3nt: TGTGCCAGCAGCCAATCCTCGGGACAGCCCTACGAGCAGTACTTC

j_gene: TRBJ2-1
abundance: few
d_gene: -
v_gene: TRBV5-4
CDR3aa: CASSLAEDFAYNEQFF
CDR3nt: TGTGCCAGCAGCTTGGCCGAAGACTTCGCGTACAATGAGCAGTTCTTC

j_gene: TRBJ1-1
abundance: -
d_gene: TRBD1
v_gene: TRBV19
CDR3aa: CASSTRPGTEFVNTEAFF
CDR3nt: TGTGCCAGTAGTACCAGGCCCGGGACAGAGTTTGTGAACACTGAAGCTTTCTTT

j_gene: TRBJ1-5
abundance: -
d_gene: -
v_gene: TRBV11-2
CDR3aa: CASSLAGGSNQPQHF
CDR3nt: TGTGCCAGCAGCTTAGCGGGGGGTAGCAATCAGCCCCAGCATTTT

j_gene: TRBJ2-5
abundance: -
d_gene: TRBD2
v_gene: TRBV7-2
CDR3aa: CASSLGGGVQETQYF
CDR3nt: TGTGCCAGCAGCTTAGGCGGGGGGGTACAAGAGACCCAGTACTTC

j_gene: TRBJ1-4
abundance: -
d_gene: -
v_gene: TRBV5-1
CDR3aa: CASSLRVGRVEKLFF
CDR3nt: TGCGCCAGCAGCCTCCGGGTGGGGCGAGTTGAAAAACTGTTTTTT

j_gene: TRBJ1-4
abundance: -
d_gene: TRBD1
v_gene: TRBV9
CDR3aa: CASSVAPGGGDEKLFF
CDR3nt: TGTGCCAGCAGCGTGGCTCCGGGAGGGGGCGATGAAAAACTGTTTTTT

j_gene: TRBJ1-1
abundance: -
d_gene: -
v_gene: TRBV7-9
CDR3aa: CASSLVSVFNTEAFF
CDR3nt: TGTGCCAGCAGCTTAGTCTCCGTTTTTAACACTGAAGCTTTCTTT

j_gene: TRBJ2-5
abundance: -
d_gene: TRBD1
v_gene: TRBV19
CDR3aa: CASSIQGAIGETQYF
CDR3nt: TGTGCCAGTAGCATACAGGGGGCGATAGGGGAGACCCAGTACTTC

j_gene: TRBJ1-1
abundance: -
d_gene: -
v_gene: TRBV4-1
CDR3aa: CASSQDRAPDTEAFF
CDR3nt: TGCGCCAGCAGCCAAGACAGGGCCCCGGACACTGAAGCTTTCTTT

j_gene: TRBJ1-1
abundance: -
d_gene: TRBD1
v_gene: TRBV7-3
CDR3aa: CATRTGPNTEAFF
CDR3nt: TGTGCCACTAGGACAGGTCCGAACACTGAAGCTTTCTTT

j_gene: TRBJ2-5
abundance: -
d_gene: -
v_gene: TRBV5-1
CDR3aa: CASSLTLLLAAQETQYF
CDR3nt: TGCGCCAGCAGCTTAACCCTCTTACTAGCAGCCCAAGAGACCCAGTACTTC